This TCR beta chain was captured in a study of control samples from healthy donors and cancer patients. V was shortened by 1 base and J by 4 bases, with 13 bases between the two germline ends. CDR3 size: 15 residues. The germline V gene has CDR1 SGHAT and CDR2 FQNNGV. This clone was recorded only once. Using immunoSEQ multiplex PCR, the repertoire was profiled, and TCRdb retains in-frame clones only, with some absent. The table shows some 120,000 clones, with around 93% occurring only once. This chain joins TRBV11-2 and TRBJ1-2, with D perhaps TRBD1 (5 bases). The sequenced sample was blood. This clonotype was obtained from a man younger than 35 in good health. In DNA, the CDR3 is TGTGCCAGCAGCTTAGGGGGCGAGGCGGTCTATGGCTACACCTTC. Amino acids: CASSLGGEAVYGYTF.